This is a list of T cell receptor beta chains from one sample in a study of T cells in Graves' hyperthyroidism and ophthalmopathy. MiXCR, applied by TCRdb to the multiplex PCR reads, yields one record per CDR3 protein. The sample yields some 300,000 distinct CDR3 sequences, roughly 17% seen once. The sequenced sample consisted of blood. The receptor source for this set is a young man with Graves' hyperthyroidism. Both conserved end residues are part of each CDR3.

v_gene	j_gene	CDR3aa
TRBV20-1	TRBJ2-3	CSASREDTQYF
TRBV6-5	TRBJ2-7	CASSYSKQAYEQYF
TRBV18	TRBJ1-2	CASSPAGVNYGYTF
TRBV9	TRBJ2-1	CASNRDHSYNEQFF
TRBV7-9	TRBJ1-1	CASSLGQVFEAFF
TRBV5-1	TRBJ2-1	CASSLEWGNEQFF
TRBV19	TRBJ2-1	CASSIIYTSLNEQFF
TRBV6-1	TRBJ2-2	CASSPFSGELFF
TRBV11-2	TRBJ2-3	CASRFTGAEDTQYF
TRBV27	TRBJ1-1	CASSSAGNLLNTEAFF
TRBV3-1	TRBJ2-7	CASSRQLPAGEQYF
TRBV6-1	TRBJ2-5	CASSGLEETQYF
TRBV20-1	TRBJ2-7	CSARDGDRTYEQYF
TRBV5-1	TRBJ2-1	CASSLALPGSEQFF
TRBV30	TRBJ1-1	CAWSRSMNTEAFF
TRBV20-1	TRBJ1-1	CSARDLTGSTEAFF
TRBV29-1	TRBJ2-7	CSVAGLTYEQYF
TRBV6-1	TRBJ2-7	CASSRGGTGYEQYF
TRBV24-1	TRBJ2-2	CATSDLDLAGDRSGELFF
TRBV20-1	TRBJ2-3	CSASKVQRGADTQYF
TRBV3-1	TRBJ1-2	CASSDTGQAIKGYTF
TRBV6-5	TRBJ1-6	CASSYLTPGDWNSPLHF
TRBV12-3/TRBV12-4	TRBJ1-4	CASSSRESGYEKLFF
TRBV28	TRBJ2-1	CASSLYQGLAGGPNEQFF
TRBV5-6	TRBJ2-2	CASSLGGRANTGELFF
TRBV25-1	TRBJ1-2	CASSTSGLGGYTF
TRBV5-1	TRBJ1-1	CASSRQGLNTEAFF
TRBV28	TRBJ1-2	CASSPPAAHYGYTF
TRBV5-1	TRBJ2-3	CASSLYSSAADTQYF
TRBV28	TRBJ2-6	CASRTTGFGANVLTF
TRBV30	TRBJ1-5	CAWSTGNGNQPQHF
TRBV3-1	TRBJ1-6	CASSQDGDYSPLHF
TRBV11-2	TRBJ1-5	CASSQDRGTHQPQHF
TRBV2	TRBJ1-5	CASSMTGGGGQPQHF
TRBV30	TRBJ2-5	CAWAGQVGETQYF
TRBV5-1	TRBJ1-2	CASSEGQTNYGYTF
TRBV5-4	TRBJ2-7	CASSTPGQGRLAYEQYF
TRBV6-2/TRBV6-3	TRBJ1-3	CASSYRFGSGNTIYF
TRBV11-1	TRBJ2-6	CASSFGTSGANVLTF
TRBV29-1	TRBJ1-1	CSVDLHQNTEAFF
TRBV6-1	TRBJ2-1	CAISHQSGDEQFF
TRBV10-3	TRBJ2-7	CASAPGTYSYEQYF
TRBV29-1	TRBJ2-7	CSVAPEFPTYEQYF
TRBV5-1	TRBJ2-1	CASSLSRQHNEQFF
TRBV20-1	TRBJ1-1	CSARSLDGTEAFF
TRBV11-2	TRBJ1-4	CASSSATNEKLFF
TRBV7-6	TRBJ1-1	CASSPLGLRRGTEAFF